The sequence of this T cell receptor beta chain was determined in a study of T cells in Graves' hyperthyroidism and ophthalmopathy. Authors of the study amplified TCR beta CDR3 regions from RNA transcripts. Researchers ran a first-round RT-PCR on the TCR CDR3 using the HTBI primer set. A single record per CDR3 protein comes from TCRdb applying MiXCR to the multiplex PCR reads. There are over 300,000 distinct CDR3 sequences in the sample; about 14% occur only once, and approximately 10% lies in the top ten. The CDR3 runs to 16 residues. CDR1 is MGHRA, CDR2 YSYEKL, per germline. V gave up 2 bases and J gave up 3 bases; unmatched junction bases: 4. Newly diagnosed patients aged 18 to 65 had hyperthyroidism of under 2 months' duration.

This chain links TRBV4-1 with TRBJ2-1; TRBD2 aligns across 10 bases. This clonotype originated in a woman aged 60-70 years with Graves' hyperthyroidism. Material for sequencing was blood. The CDR3 loop is CASSQFGLADYNEQFF. The CDR3, as DNA: TGCGCCAGCAGCCAATTCGGACTAGCGGACTACAATGAGCAGTTCTTC.